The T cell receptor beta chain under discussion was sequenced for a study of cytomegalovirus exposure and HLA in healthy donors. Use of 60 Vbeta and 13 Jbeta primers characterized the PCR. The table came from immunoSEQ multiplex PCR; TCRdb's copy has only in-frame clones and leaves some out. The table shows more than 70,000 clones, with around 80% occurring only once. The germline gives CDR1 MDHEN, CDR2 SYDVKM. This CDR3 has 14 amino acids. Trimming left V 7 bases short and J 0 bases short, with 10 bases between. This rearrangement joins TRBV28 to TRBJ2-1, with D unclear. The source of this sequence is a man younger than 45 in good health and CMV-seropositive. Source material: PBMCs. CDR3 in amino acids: CASTDTLSYNEQFF. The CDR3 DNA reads TGTGCCAGCACCGACACTCTCTCCTACAATGAGCAGTTCTTC.